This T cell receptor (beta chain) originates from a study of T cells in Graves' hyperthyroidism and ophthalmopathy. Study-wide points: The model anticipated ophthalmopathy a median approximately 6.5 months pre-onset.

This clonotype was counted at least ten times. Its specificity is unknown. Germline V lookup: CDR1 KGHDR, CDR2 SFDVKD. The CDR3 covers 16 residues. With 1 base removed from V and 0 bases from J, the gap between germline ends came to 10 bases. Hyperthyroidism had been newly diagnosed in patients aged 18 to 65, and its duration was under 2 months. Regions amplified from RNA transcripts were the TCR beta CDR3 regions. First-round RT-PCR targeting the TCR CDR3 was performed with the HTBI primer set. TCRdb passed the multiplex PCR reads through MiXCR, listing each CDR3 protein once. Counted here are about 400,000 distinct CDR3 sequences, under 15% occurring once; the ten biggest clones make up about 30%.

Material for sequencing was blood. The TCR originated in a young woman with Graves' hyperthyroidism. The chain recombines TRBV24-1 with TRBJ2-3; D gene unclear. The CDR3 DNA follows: TGTGCCACCAGTGATTTCAAACTTTCTAGCACAGATACGCAGTATTTT. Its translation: CATSDFKLSSTDTQYF.